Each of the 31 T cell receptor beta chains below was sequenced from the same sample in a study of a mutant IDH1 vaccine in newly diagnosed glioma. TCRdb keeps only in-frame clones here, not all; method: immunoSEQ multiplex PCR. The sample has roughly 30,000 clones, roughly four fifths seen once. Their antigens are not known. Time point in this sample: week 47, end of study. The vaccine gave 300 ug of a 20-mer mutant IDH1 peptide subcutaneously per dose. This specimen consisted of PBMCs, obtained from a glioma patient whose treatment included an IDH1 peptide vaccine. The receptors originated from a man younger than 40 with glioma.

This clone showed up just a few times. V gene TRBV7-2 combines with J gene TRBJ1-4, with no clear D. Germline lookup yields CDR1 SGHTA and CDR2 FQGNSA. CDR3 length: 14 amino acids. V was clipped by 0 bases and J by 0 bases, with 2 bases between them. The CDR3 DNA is TGTGCCAGCAGCTTAGCCGCAACTAATGAAAAACTGTTTTTT. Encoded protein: CASSLAATNEKLFF.

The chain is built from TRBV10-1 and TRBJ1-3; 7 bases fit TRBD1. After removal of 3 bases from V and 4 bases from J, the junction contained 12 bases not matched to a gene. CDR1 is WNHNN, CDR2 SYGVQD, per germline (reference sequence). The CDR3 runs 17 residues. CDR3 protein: CASSDHGDRDSGNTIYF. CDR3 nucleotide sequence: TGCGCCAGCAGTGACCACGGGGACAGAGACTCGGGAAACACCATATATTTT.

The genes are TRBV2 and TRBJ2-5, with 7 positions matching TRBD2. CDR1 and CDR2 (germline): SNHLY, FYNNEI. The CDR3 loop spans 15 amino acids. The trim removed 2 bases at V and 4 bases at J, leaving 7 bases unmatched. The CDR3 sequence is CASSESGGGGETQYF. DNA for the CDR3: TGTGCCAGCAGTGAAAGTGGGGGGGGAGGAGAGACCCAGTACTTC.

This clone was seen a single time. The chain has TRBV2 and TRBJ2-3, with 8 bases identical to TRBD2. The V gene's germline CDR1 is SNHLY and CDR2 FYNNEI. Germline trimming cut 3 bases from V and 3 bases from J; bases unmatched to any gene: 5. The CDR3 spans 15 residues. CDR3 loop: CASSEAGGQTDTQYF. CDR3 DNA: TGTGCCAGCAGTGAGGCGGGAGGTCAGACAGATACGCAGTATTTT. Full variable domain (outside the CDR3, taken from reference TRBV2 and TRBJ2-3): EPEVTQTPSHQVTQMGQEVILRCVPISNHLYFYWYRQILGQKVEFLVSFYNNEISEKSEIFDDQFSVERPDGSNFTLKIRSTKLEDSAMYFCASSEAGGQTDTQYFGPGTRLTVL.

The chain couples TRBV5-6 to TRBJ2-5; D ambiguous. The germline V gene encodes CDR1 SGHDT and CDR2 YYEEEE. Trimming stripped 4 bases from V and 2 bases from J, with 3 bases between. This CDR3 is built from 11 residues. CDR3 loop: CASSAQETQYF. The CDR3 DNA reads TGTGCCAGCAGCGCACAAGAGACCCAGTACTTC.

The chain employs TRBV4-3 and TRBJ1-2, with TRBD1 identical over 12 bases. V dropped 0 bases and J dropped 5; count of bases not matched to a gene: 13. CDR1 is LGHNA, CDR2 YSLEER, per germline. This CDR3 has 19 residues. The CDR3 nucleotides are TGCGCCAGCAGCCAAGATTCGGGACAGGGGGCCGAAATTCCTTATGGCTACACCTTC. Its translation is CASSQDSGQGAEIPYGYTF.

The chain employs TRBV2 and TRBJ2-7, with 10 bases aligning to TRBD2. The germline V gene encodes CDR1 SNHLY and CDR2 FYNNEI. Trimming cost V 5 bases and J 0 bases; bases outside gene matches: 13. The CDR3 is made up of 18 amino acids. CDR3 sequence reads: CASSPMGLARASSYEQYF. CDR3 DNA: TGTGCCAGCAGTCCGATGGGACTAGCGAGAGCCTCCTCCTACGAGCAGTACTTC.

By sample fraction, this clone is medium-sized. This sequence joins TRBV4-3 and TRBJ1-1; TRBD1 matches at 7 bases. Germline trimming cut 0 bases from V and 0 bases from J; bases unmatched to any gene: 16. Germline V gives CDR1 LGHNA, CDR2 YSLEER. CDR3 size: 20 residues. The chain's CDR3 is CASSQDFPLTGSGMNTEAFF. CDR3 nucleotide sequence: TGCGCCAGCAGCCAAGATTTCCCCCTGACAGGGAGCGGGATGAACACTGAAGCTTTCTTT.

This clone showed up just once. The CDR3: CASSLGTPGGPTQYF. CDR3 coding DNA: TGTGCCAGCAGCTTGGGGACCCCCGGGGGGCCTACGCAGTATTTT. The V gene is TRBV5-4, the J gene TRBJ2-3, with a weak D call TRBD2 (7 bases). Germline CDR1 SGHNT, CDR2 YYREEE (reference sequence). The CDR3 is made up of 15 amino acids. With 0 bases removed from V and 8 bases from J, the gap between germline ends came to 16 bases.

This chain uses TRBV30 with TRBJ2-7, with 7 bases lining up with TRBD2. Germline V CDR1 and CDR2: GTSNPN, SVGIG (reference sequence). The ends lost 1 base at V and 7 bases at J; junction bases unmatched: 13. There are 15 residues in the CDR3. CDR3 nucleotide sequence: TGTGCCTGGAGTGGAAACCTGCCACCGCGGGAGGAGCAGTACTTC. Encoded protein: CAWSGNLPPREEQYF.

CDR3 sequence reads: CAWSLRADTQYF. The CDR3 DNA follows: TGTGCCTGGAGTCTAAGGGCAGATACGCAGTATTTT. The chain carries TRBV30 and TRBJ2-3; D not resolved. The germline V gene has CDR1 GTSNPN and CDR2 SVGIG (reference sequence). The CDR3 has 12 amino acids. Between the trimmed V and J ends, which lost 2 bases and 4 bases, there was a span of 7 bases.

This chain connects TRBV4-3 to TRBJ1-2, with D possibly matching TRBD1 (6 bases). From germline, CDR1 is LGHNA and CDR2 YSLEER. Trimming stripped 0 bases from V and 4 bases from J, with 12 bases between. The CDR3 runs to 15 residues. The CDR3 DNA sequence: TGCGCCAGCAGCCAAGACGGACAGTCACTCTATGGCTACACCTTC. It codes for CASSQDGQSLYGYTF.

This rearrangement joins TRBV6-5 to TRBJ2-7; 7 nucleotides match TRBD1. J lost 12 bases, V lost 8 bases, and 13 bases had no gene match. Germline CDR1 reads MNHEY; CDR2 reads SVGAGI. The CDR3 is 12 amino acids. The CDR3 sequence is CASWGTATRPYF. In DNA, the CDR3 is TGTGCCAGCTGGGGGACAGCCACTCGGCCGTACTTC.

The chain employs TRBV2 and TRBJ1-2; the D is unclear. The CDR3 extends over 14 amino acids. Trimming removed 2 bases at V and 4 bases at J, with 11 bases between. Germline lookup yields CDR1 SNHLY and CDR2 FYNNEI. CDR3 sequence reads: CASSEPGRVYGYTF. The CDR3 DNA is TGTGCCAGCAGTGAACCCGGGCGTGTCTATGGCTACACCTTC. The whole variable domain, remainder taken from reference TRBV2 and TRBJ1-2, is EPEVTQTPSHQVTQMGQEVILRCVPISNHLYFYWYRQILGQKVEFLVSFYNNEISEKSEIFDDQFSVERPDGSNFTLKIRSTKLEDSAMYFCASSEPGRVYGYTFGSGTRLTVV.

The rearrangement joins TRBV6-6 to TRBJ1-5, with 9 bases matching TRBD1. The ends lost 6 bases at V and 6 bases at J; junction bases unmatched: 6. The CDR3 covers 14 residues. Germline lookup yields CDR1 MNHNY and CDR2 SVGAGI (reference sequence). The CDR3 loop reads CASSRTGVGQPQHF. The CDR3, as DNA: TGTGCCAGCAGCCGGACAGGGGTAGGTCAGCCCCAGCATTTT.

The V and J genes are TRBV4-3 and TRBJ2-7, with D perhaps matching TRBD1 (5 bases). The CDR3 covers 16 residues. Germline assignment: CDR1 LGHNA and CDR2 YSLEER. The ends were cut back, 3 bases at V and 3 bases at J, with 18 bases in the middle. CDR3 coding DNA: TGCGCCAGCAGCCAGCGGACGCACGGAGACAGCTACGAGCAGTACTTC. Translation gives CASSQRTHGDSYEQYF.

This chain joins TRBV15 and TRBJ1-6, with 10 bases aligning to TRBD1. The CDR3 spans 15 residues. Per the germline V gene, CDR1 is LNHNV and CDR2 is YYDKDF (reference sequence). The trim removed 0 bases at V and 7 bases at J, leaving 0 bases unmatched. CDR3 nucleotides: TGTGCCACCAGCAGAGAGGACAGGGGGAATTCACCCCTCCACTTT. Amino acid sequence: CATSREDRGNSPLHF.

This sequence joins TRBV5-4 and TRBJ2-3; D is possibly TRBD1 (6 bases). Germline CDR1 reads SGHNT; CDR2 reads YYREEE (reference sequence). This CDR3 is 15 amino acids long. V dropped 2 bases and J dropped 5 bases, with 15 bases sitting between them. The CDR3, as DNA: TGTGCCAGCAGCTTAGCTTCCAGGGGTGGAGATACGCAGTATTTT. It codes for CASSLASRGGDTQYF.

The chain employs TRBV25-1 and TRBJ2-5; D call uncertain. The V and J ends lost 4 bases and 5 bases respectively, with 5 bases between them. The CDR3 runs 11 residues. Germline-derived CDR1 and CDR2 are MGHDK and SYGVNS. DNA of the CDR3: TGTGCCAGCAGTGCCGGGGAGACCCAGTACTTC. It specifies CASSAGETQYF.

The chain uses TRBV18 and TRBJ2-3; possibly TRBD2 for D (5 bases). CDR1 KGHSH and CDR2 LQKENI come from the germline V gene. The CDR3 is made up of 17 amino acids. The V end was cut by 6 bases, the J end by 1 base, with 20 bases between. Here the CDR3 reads CASSRKGLRGGTDTQYF. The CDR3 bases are TGTGCCAGCTCCCGAAAGGGCCTTCGGGGTGGCACAGATACGCAGTATTTT.

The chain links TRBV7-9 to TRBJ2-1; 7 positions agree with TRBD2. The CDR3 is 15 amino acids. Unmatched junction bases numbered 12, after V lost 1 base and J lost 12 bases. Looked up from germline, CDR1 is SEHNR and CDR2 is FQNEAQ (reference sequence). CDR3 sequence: CASSLVGVLRGRQFF. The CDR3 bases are TGTGCCAGCAGCTTAGTAGGGGTTCTGCGGGGGAGGCAGTTCTTC.

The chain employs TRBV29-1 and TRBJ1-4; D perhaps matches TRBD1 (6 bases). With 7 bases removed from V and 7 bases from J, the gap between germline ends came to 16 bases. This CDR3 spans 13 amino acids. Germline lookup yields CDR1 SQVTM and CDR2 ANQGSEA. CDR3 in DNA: TGCAGCGCCACTCCGGGACAAGGTGAAAAACTGTTTTTT. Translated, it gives CSATPGQGEKLFF.

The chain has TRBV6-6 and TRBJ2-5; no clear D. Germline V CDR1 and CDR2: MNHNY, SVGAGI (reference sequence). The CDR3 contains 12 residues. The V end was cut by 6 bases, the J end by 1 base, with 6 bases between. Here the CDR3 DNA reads TGTGCCAGCAGCTTAGCCCAAGAGACCCAGTACTTC. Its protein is CASSLAQETQYF.

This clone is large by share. CDR3 sequence reads: CASSQGVGWTNYGYTF. In DNA, the CDR3 is TGTGCCAGCAGCCAGGGGGTGGGGTGGACTAACTATGGCTACACCTTC. This sequence joins TRBV13 and TRBJ1-2; 7 bases agree with TRBD1. Per the germline V gene, CDR1 is PRHDT and CDR2 is FYEKMQ (reference sequence). The CDR3 runs 16 residues. V gave up 5 bases and J gave up 0 bases; unmatched junction bases: 9.

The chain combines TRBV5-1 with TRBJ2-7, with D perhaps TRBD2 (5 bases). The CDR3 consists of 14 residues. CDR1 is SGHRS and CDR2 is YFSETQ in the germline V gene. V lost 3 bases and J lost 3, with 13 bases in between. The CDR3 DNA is TGCGCCAGCAGCTCGGCGGGTGGGTACTACGAGCAGTACTTC. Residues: CASSSAGGYYEQYF.

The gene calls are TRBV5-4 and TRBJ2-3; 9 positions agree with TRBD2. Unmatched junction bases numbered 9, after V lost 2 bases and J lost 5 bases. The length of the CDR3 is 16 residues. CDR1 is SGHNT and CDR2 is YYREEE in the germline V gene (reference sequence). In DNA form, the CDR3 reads TGTGCCAGCAGCTTAGCGGGGGGCACCGGGTTAGATACGCAGTATTTT. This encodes CASSLAGGTGLDTQYF.

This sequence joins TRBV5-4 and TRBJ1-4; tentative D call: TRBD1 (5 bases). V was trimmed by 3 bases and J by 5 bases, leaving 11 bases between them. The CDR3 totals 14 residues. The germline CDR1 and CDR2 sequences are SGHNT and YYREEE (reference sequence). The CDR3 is CASSSQVQNEKLFF. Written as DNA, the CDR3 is TGTGCCAGCAGCTCACAGGTCCAAAATGAAAAACTGTTTTTT.

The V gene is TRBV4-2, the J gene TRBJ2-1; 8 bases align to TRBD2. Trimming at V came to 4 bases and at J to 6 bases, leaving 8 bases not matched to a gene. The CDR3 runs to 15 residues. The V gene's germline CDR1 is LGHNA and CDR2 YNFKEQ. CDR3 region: CASSPLREGGNEQFF. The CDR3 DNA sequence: TGTGCCAGCAGCCCCCTACGGGAGGGAGGCAATGAGCAGTTCTTC.

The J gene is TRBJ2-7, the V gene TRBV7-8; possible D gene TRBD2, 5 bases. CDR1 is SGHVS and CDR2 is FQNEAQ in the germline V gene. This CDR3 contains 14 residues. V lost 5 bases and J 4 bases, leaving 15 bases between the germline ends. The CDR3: CASSPLVPPYEQYF. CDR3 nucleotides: TGTGCCAGCAGCCCACTAGTTCCCCCTTACGAGCAGTACTTC.

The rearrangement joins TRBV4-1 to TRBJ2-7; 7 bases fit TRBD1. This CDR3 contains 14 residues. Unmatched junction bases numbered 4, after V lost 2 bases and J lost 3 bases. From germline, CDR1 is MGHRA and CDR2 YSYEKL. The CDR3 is CASSQIQGIYEQYF. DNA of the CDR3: TGCGCCAGCAGCCAAATACAGGGGATCTACGAGCAGTACTTC.

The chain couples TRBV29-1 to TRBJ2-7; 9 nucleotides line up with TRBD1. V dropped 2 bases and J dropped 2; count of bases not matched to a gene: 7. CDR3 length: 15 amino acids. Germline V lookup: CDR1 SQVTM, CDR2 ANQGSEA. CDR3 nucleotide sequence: TGCAGCGTTGAAACTAGGACAGGGGACCCCTACGAGCAGTACTTC. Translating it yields CSVETRTGDPYEQYF.